Below are 31 T cell receptor beta chains sequenced from a single sample in a study of blood T cell repertoires in COVID-19. Libraries were prepared by immunoSEQ multiplex PCR; TCRdb keeps only in-frame clonotypes and omits some of them. Of around 130,000 clones in the sample, 80% to 90% were seen once. Sequencing input: peripheral blood. These receptors were taken from a woman of 80 years or more with acute or convalescent COVID-19.

The chain employs TRBV7-9 and TRBJ2-3; the match to TRBD2 covers 7 bases. CDR3 size: 17 residues. Germline V CDR1 and CDR2: SEHNR, FQNEAQ (reference sequence). The ends lost 5 bases at V and 5 bases at J; junction bases unmatched: 16. DNA for the CDR3: TGTGCCAGCAGCCCCGGGCGAGGCGGGGGACGGGTAGATACGCAGTATTTT. Translating gives CASSPGRGGGRVDTQYF.

V gene TRBV7-9 combines with J gene TRBJ2-7; 11 bases are a match to TRBD2. This CDR3 region has 15 residues. Losses at the gene ends were 5 bases for V and 6 bases for J; bases not matched to a gene: 9. The germline gives CDR1 SEHNR, CDR2 FQNEAQ (reference sequence). The CDR3 coding sequence is TGTGCCAGCAGCCTTGGGACTAGCGGATGGGGCGAGCAGTACTTC. Amino acid sequence: CASSLGTSGWGEQYF.

The DNA of the CDR3 is TGTGCCAGCAGCGATCGACAGGGGAGCGGAGAGACCCAGTACTTC. Protein sequence: CASSDRQGSGETQYF. The chain has TRBV2 and TRBJ2-5; TRBD1 matches 8 bases. J was trimmed by 4 bases and V by 6 bases; bases with no gene match: 10. Germline CDR1 and CDR2: SNHLY and FYNNEI. This CDR3 contains 15 residues.

Only one count was recorded for this clone. The rearrangement links TRBV18 to TRBJ1-6; 10 bases are shared with TRBD1. This CDR3 has 14 residues. Per germline, CDR1 KGHSH and CDR2 LQKENI. Unmatched junction bases numbered 4, after V lost 6 bases and J lost 8 bases. This CDR3 is CASSLGTGDSPLHF. The CDR3 nucleotides are TGTGCCAGCTCCCTCGGGACAGGGGATTCACCCCTCCACTTT.

The rearrangement links TRBV13 to TRBJ1-1; no clear D. Trimming stripped 0 bases from V and 4 bases from J, with 12 bases between. The CDR3 totals 15 residues. The germline V gene has CDR1 PRHDT and CDR2 FYEKMQ (reference sequence). DNA of the CDR3: TGTGCCAGCAGCTTAGGCCGGAGTTCGGGCACTGAAGCTTTCTTT. Its protein is CASSLGRSSGTEAFF.

The chain joins TRBV29-1 to TRBJ1-2; maybe TRBD1 (5 bases). V lost 4 bases, J lost 3 bases, and 9 bases lay in between. Per germline, CDR1 SQVTM and CDR2 ANQGSEA. The CDR3 is 12 residues long. CDR3 sequence reads: CSVAGPDYGYTF. The CDR3, as DNA: TGCAGCGTTGCAGGGCCCGACTATGGCTACACCTTC.

This sequence joins TRBV28 and TRBJ1-4, with D maybe TRBD1 (6 bases). The CDR3 has 12 amino acids. Trimming shortened V by 9 bases and J by 5 bases, and 10 bases separated the two germline ends. Per germline, CDR1 MDHEN and CDR2 SYDVKM. The CDR3 sequence: CASKQGNEKLFF. The DNA of the CDR3 is TGTGCCAGTAAACAGGGCAATGAAAAACTGTTTTTT.

Comments on this clone: The sample holds other DNA sequences that translate to the same CDR3. CDR3 protein: CASSYRGSSYNSPLHF. In DNA, the CDR3 is TGTGCCAGCAGTTACCGGGGGAGCTCCTATAATTCACCCCTCCACTTT. V usage is TRBV6-5 and J usage is TRBJ1-6, with D possibly TRBD1 on 5 matching bases. CDR1 is MNHEY, CDR2 SVGAGI, per germline. Trimming removed 2 bases at V and 0 bases at J, with 8 bases between. This CDR3 comprises 16 residues.

The rearrangement joins TRBV5-1 to TRBJ1-1, with no clear D. The V gene lost 0 bases and the J gene lost 3 bases, with 12 bases spanning the gap. The CDR3 is made up of 15 amino acids. CDR1 is SGHRS, CDR2 YFSETQ, per germline. CDR3 coding DNA: TGCGCCAGCAGCTTGGAATCGCCTACGGACACTGAAGCTTTCTTT. Protein: CASSLESPTDTEAFF.

A few counts support this clone. The chain is built from TRBV11-2 and TRBJ2-1, with D possibly being TRBD2 (6 bases). The CDR3 loop spans 13 amino acids. V dropped 6 bases and J dropped 3 bases, with 9 bases sitting between them. The V gene's germline CDR1 is SGHAT and CDR2 FQNNGV. The CDR3 bases are TGTGCCAGCAGTCGGGGGAACTACAATGAGCAGTTCTTC. Protein product: CASSRGNYNEQFF.

The chain employs TRBV18 and TRBJ1-1, with TRBD1 matching 7 bases. The CDR3 runs 14 residues. The J segment lost 4 bases and the V segment lost 4 bases, leaving 6 bases of the junction unmatched. Germline CDR1 KGHSH, CDR2 LQKENI. Here the CDR3 reads CASSRTGASTEAFF. CDR3 DNA: TGTGCCAGCTCACGAACAGGGGCGAGCACTGAAGCTTTCTTT.

The chain is built from TRBV5-1 and TRBJ1-2; D is unclear. There are 15 residues in the CDR3. With 5 bases removed from V and 5 bases from J, the gap between germline ends came to 19 bases. Germline CDR1 is SGHRS and CDR2 is YFSETQ. The CDR3 nucleotides are TGCGCCAGCAGAGCTGACATAGTCTTACGTTATGGCTACACCTTC. Translating gives CASRADIVLRYGYTF.

The V gene is TRBV6-1, the J gene TRBJ2-2; D perhaps matches TRBD1 (5 bases). Germline loops: CDR1 MNHNS, CDR2 SASEGT. V was cut by 1 base and J by 4 bases, with 16 bases left in between. The CDR3 consists of 17 residues. This CDR3 reads CASSEDVVRASTGELFF. In DNA, the CDR3 is TGTGCCAGCAGTGAAGATGTGGTCAGGGCTAGCACCGGGGAGCTGTTTTTT.

The chain recombines TRBV19 with TRBJ1-1; 8 nucleotides align to TRBD1. CDR1 LNHDA and CDR2 SQIVND come from the germline V gene (reference sequence). CDR3 length equals 15 residues. The trim removed 5 bases at V and 4 bases at J, leaving 9 bases unmatched. The CDR3 reads CASSGDRQSTTEAFF. The CDR3 region has the DNA TGTGCCAGTAGTGGGGACAGGCAATCGACCACTGAAGCTTTCTTT. Together with reference TRBV19 and TRBJ1-1, the CDR3 gives the full variable domain: DGGITQSPKYLFRKEGQNVTLSCEQNLNHDAMYWYRQDPGQGLRLIYYSQIVNDFQKGDIAEGYSVSREKKESFPLTVTSAQKNPTAFYLCASSGDRQSTTEAFFGQGTRLTVV.

This clone has a single count. The rearrangement links TRBV27 to TRBJ1-1; TRBD1 agrees at 8 bases. Germline lookup yields CDR1 MNHEY and CDR2 SMNVEV (reference sequence). With V trimmed by 6 bases and J by 6 bases, 6 bases remained unmatched. The CDR3 loop spans 13 amino acids. CDR3 in amino acids: CASRNTGGPEAFF. DNA for the CDR3: TGTGCCAGCAGAAACACAGGGGGTCCTGAAGCTTTCTTT.

This clone was found a few times. The chain joins TRBV11-2 to TRBJ1-5; D is possibly TRBD1 (5 bases). The CDR3 length is 13 residues. The germline V gene encodes CDR1 SGHAT and CDR2 FQNNGV. V was shortened by 6 bases and J by 4 bases, with 10 bases between the two germline ends. CDR3 in amino acids: CASSDSLNQPQHF. Here the CDR3 DNA reads TGTGCCAGCAGTGACAGCTTGAATCAGCCCCAGCATTTT.

The chain recombines TRBV13 with TRBJ2-2, with 9 bases aligning to TRBD1. Trimming removed 2 bases from V and 6 bases from J; junction bases left unmatched: 4. The CDR3 extends over 15 amino acids. Germline V gene lookup returns CDR1 PRHDT and CDR2 FYEKMQ (reference sequence). Here the CDR3 DNA reads TGTGCCAGCAGCTTACGGGGACAGGGATCCGGGGAGCTGTTTTTT. Residues: CASSLRGQGSGELFF.

In its sample, this clone was seen once. The DNA of the CDR3 is TGTGCCAGCAGCTCGTGGACAGGGGCTGATACGCAGTATTTT. Its protein is CASSSWTGADTQYF. The J gene is TRBJ2-3, the V gene TRBV7-8; 9 bases line up with TRBD1. V lost 4 bases to trimming and J lost 6 bases; unmatched junction nucleotides: 5. Per the germline V gene, CDR1 is SGHVS and CDR2 is FQNEAQ. The CDR3 covers 14 residues.

J is TRBJ2-7 and V is TRBV6-2 or TRBV6-3; 11 positions agree with TRBD2. V was clipped by 2 bases and J by 6 bases; unmatched bases: 3. This CDR3 region has 14 residues. The V gene's germline CDR1 is MNHEY and CDR2 SVGEGT. In DNA form, the CDR3 reads TGTGCCAGCAGTTACATACTAGCGGGGGTCGAGCAGTACTTC. Protein sequence: CASSYILAGVEQYF.

The J gene is TRBJ1-5, the V gene TRBV19; D ambiguous. Trimming stripped 3 bases from V and 2 bases from J, with 14 bases between. Germline V gives CDR1 LNHDA, CDR2 SQIVND (reference sequence). The CDR3 runs 16 residues. CDR3 DNA sequence: TGTGCCAGTAGTATCAACCGGGATCCGGGCAATCAGCCCCAGCATTTT. Its translation is CASSINRDPGNQPQHF.

The chain has TRBV7-8 and TRBJ2-7; D not resolved. V gave up 5 bases and J gave up 2 bases, with 4 bases separating them. Germline V lookup: CDR1 SGHVS, CDR2 FQNEAQ. This CDR3 is 11 amino acids long. CDR3 sequence (DNA): TGTGCCAGCAGCCCTGCCTACGAGCAGTACTTC. Its translation: CASSPAYEQYF. Drawing the rest from reference TRBV7-8 and TRBJ2-7, the complete variable domain is GAGVSQSPRYKVAKRGQDVALRCDPISGHVSLFWYQQALGQGPEFLTYFQNEAQLDKSGLPSDRFFAERPEGSVSTLKIQRTQQEDSAVYLCASSPAYEQYFGPGTRLTVT.

V is TRBV5-1 and J is TRBJ1-4; no reliable D call. Trimming took off 0 bases at V and 4 bases at J, with 7 bases between the two ends. CDR1 SGHRS and CDR2 YFSETQ come from the germline V gene. This CDR3 has 14 residues. CDR3 in amino acids: CASSLGRVNEKLFF. The CDR3 DNA is TGCGCCAGCAGCTTGGGTAGAGTTAATGAAAAACTGTTTTTT.

The genes are TRBV11-1 and TRBJ1-1; unclear D gene. In germline, CDR1 is SGHAT, CDR2 FQDESV (reference sequence). The V and J ends lost 3 bases and 1 base respectively, with 6 bases between them. There are 13 residues in the CDR3. CDR3 bases: TGTGCCAGCAGCTTGGGCGAGAACACTGAAGCTTTCTTT. Translated: CASSLGENTEAFF.

The chain recombines TRBV7-3 with TRBJ2-1, with D possibly matching TRBD2 (6 bases). V was shortened by 5 bases and J by 0 bases, with 14 bases between the two germline ends. The CDR3 covers 16 residues. CDR1 is SGHTA, CDR2 FQGTGA, per germline. This CDR3 is CASSLGGASSYNEQFF. Written as DNA, the CDR3 is TGTGCCAGCAGCCTCGGAGGGGCCAGCTCCTACAATGAGCAGTTCTTC.

The chain joins TRBV2 to TRBJ1-1, with a weak D call TRBD1 (5 bases). V was pared by 5 bases and J by 2 bases, with 12 bases between. The germline V gene has CDR1 SNHLY and CDR2 FYNNEI. The CDR3 loop spans 14 amino acids. The CDR3 spells CASSRQRSNTEAFF. The CDR3 DNA sequence: TGTGCCAGCAGTCGACAGAGAAGCAACACTGAAGCTTTCTTT.

The rearrangement links TRBV6-6 to TRBJ1-1; 8 bases map to TRBD1. The V gene end was trimmed by 8 bases and the J gene end by 5 bases; junction bases not matched to a gene: 10. CDR3 length equals 14 residues. Germline V gene sequence: CDR1 MNHNY, CDR2 SVGAGI (reference sequence). The CDR3: CASSGTGGRTEAFF. The CDR3 nucleotides read TGTGCCAGCTCCGGGACAGGCGGACGGACTGAAGCTTTCTTT.

This chain links TRBV19 with TRBJ1-1; D call uncertain. The ends were cut back, 3 bases at V and 2 bases at J, with 10 bases in the middle. Germline-derived CDR1 and CDR2 are LNHDA and SQIVND (reference sequence). The CDR3 is made up of 14 amino acids. The CDR3 DNA reads TGTGCCAGTAGTATCCCAATGAGTAACACTGAAGCTTTCTTT. Its protein product is CASSIPMSNTEAFF.

V is TRBV24-1 and J is TRBJ2-5; tentatively, D is TRBD1 (5 bases). CDR3 length: 13 amino acids. The V end was cut by 7 bases, the J end by 1 base, with 9 bases between. Germline V gene data show CDR1 as KGHDR and CDR2 as SFDVKD. CDR3 protein: CATSQGSQETQYF. DNA for the CDR3: TGTGCCACCAGCCAGGGTTCCCAAGAGACCCAGTACTTC.

The chain joins TRBV15 to TRBJ1-1; D not certain. CDR1 is LNHNV, CDR2 YYDKDF, per germline (reference sequence). Trimming pared 5 bases from V and 4 bases from J, leaving 11 bases between. The CDR3 totals 13 residues. In DNA form, the CDR3 reads TGTGCCACCAGCCGTACCGCGGCCACTGAAGCTTTCTTT. Encoded protein: CATSRTAATEAFF.

This clone appeared a single time. The CDR3 region is CAWSRRGGGTGELFF. The CDR3 nucleotides read TGTGCCTGGAGTAGGCGGGGGGGCGGCACCGGGGAGCTGTTTTTT. The chain couples TRBV30 to TRBJ2-2, with 9 bases identical to TRBD2. Germline CDR1 and CDR2: GTSNPN and SVGIG (reference sequence). This CDR3 region has 15 residues. V dropped 2 bases and J dropped 4; count of bases not matched to a gene: 5.

This clone was seen only a few times. The genes are TRBV3-1 (or the pseudogene TRBV3-2) and TRBJ1-2; possible D gene TRBD1, 5 bases. The V gene's germline CDR1 is LGHDT and CDR2 YNNKEL (reference sequence). CDR3 length: 14 residues. Trimming removed 7 bases from V and 4 bases from J, with 16 bases in between. The CDR3 sequence: CASISSQGSYGYTF. CDR3 nucleotides: TGTGCCAGCATCTCAAGCCAGGGCTCCTATGGCTACACCTTC.